A selection of T cell receptor beta chains follows, all from one sample in a study of beta chain features in type 1 diabetes. The data were produced by immunoSEQ multiplex PCR, yet TCRdb's version contains in-frame clones alone and is incomplete. The sample carries about 220,000 clones, around 9.9% recorded once. Input material: central memory CD4+ T cells from blood. These receptors all come from a man between 18 and 29 years old in good health. Both conserved end residues are part of each CDR3. Fields, in order: V gene, clone size, J gene, D gene, CDR3 DNA, CDR3 protein. The D gene is left open where the match is weak. For some rows the clone size is stated as once, few or many, or as a class when expanded; others skip it.

TRBV9	-	TRBJ2-7	-	TGTGCCAGCAGCCCCGCGGGACGGTACTCCTACGAGCAGTACTTC	CASSPAGRYSYEQYF
TRBV7-9	many	TRBJ2-4	-	TGTGCCAGCAGACCAGCAGGGCCCGGAGACATTCAGTACTTC	CASRPAGPGDIQYF
TRBV7-2	-	TRBJ2-1	TRBD2	TGTGCCAGCAGCCCAACTAGCGGGAGAAAACGGGCCTACAATGAGCAGTTCTTC	CASSPTSGRKRAYNEQFF
TRBV25-1	-	TRBJ2-4	TRBD1	TGTGCCAGCAGCCGCGCCGGGACAGGCGGGAACATTCAGTACTTC	CASSRAGTGGNIQYF
TRBV30	-	TRBJ1-1	-	TGTGCCTGGACGAGGAGCCTGAACACTGAAGCTTTCTTT	CAWTRSLNTEAFF
TRBV30	-	TRBJ2-5	-	TGTGCCGGGGCGGGCCGGGCGGGAGAGACCCAGTACTTC	CAGAGRAGETQYF
TRBV29-1	few	TRBJ1-5	-	TGCAGCGCCGATTACAGGGCTTATAGCAATCAGCCCCAGCATTTT	CSADYRAYSNQPQHF
TRBV6-1	medium-sized	TRBJ2-7	TRBD2	TGTGCCAGCAGTCAAGCCAGGACTAGCACCTCCTACGAGCAGTACTTC	CASSQARTSTSYEQYF
TRBV6-5	-	TRBJ1-2	-	TGTGCCAGCAGACCGCCGGGACCCCTTGGTAGCTACACCTTC	CASRPPGPLGSYTF
TRBV5-1	few	TRBJ2-3	-	TGCGCCAGTAGGACAAGCGGGAGCACAGATACGCAGTATTTT	CASRTSGSTDTQYF
TRBV7-3	-	TRBJ2-1	-	TGTGCCAGCAGCTTAAATAGCGGACTATACAATGAGCAGTTCTTC	CASSLNSGLYNEQFF
TRBV10-2	few	TRBJ2-1	-	TGCGCCAGCCGCCCCGGAGCGGACGGCGACAATGAGCAGTTCTTC	CASRPGADGDNEQFF
TRBV29-1	many	TRBJ1-4	-	TGCAGCGTTGAAGAAAGACGGAGTGAAAAACTGTTTTTT	CSVEERRSEKLFF
TRBV4-3	-	TRBJ1-2	TRBD1	TGCGCCAGCAGCCAAGTGATCCCGACAGGGGACGGCTACACCTTC	CASSQVIPTGDGYTF
TRBV5-1	few	TRBJ1-2	TRBD1	TGCGCCAGCAGCTTGGACAGGGGGCGAGAAGGCTACACCTTC	CASSLDRGREGYTF
TRBV5-1	many	TRBJ2-1	-	TGCGCCAGCAGCTTGAGGAACGATGAGCAGTTCTTC	CASSLRNDEQFF
TRBV5-1	-	TRBJ2-3	-	TGCGCCAGCAGCTCCAGCGGTGCTAGCACAGATACGCAGTATTTT	CASSSSGASTDTQYF
TRBV7-9	-	TRBJ2-1	-	TGTGCCGTAAAAGGGGGTAGGAGCTCCTACAATGAGCAGTTCTTC	CAVKGGRSSYNEQFF
TRBV20-1	few	TRBJ2-7	-	TGCAGTGCGCTTGCCTACGAGCAGTACTTC	CSALAYEQYF
TRBV7-2	few	TRBJ2-2	-	TGTGCCAGCAGCTTCATTGTGAACACCGGGGAGCTGTTTTTT	CASSFIVNTGELFF
TRBV15	many	TRBJ2-7	TRBD2	TGTGCCACCAGCCTCCGGACTAGCGGGTACGAGCAGTACTTC	CATSLRTSGYEQYF
TRBV10-3	-	TRBJ2-1	-	TGTGCCAGCACCGGGACACCGAATTACAATGAGCAGTTCTTC	CASTGTPNYNEQFF
TRBV7-9	-	TRBJ2-1	-	TGTGCCAGCAGCACCGACCGGGTAAATGAGCAGTTCTTC	CASSTDRVNEQFF
TRBV7-3	few	TRBJ1-2	TRBD1	TGTGCCAGCAGCTTAGTGGGGACAGCCAACTATGGCTACACCTTC	CASSLVGTANYGYTF
TRBV15	few	TRBJ2-3	-	TGTGCCACCAGCAGAGATGGCCGGGGGACGCAGTATTTT	CATSRDGRGTQYF
TRBV5-5	-	TRBJ2-1	-	TGTGCCAGCAGCCTAAACCGACTAGGAGCCTACAATGAGCAGTTCTTC	CASSLNRLGAYNEQFF
TRBV29-1	few	TRBJ1-2	TRBD1	TGCAGCGTTGACCCGATGGGAACAGGGGGCGTTAGCGGTTACTATGGCTACACCTTC	CSVDPMGTGGVSGYYGYTF
TRBV7-9	few	TRBJ1-1	TRBD1	TGTGCCAGCAGCTTATCCTCAGCTGGACAGGGCGGCACTGAAGCTTTCTTT	CASSLSSAGQGGTEAFF
TRBV7-9	few	TRBJ2-2	-	TGTGCCAGCAGCTTAGTAGGGGAGAACACCGGGGAGCTGTTTTTT	CASSLVGENTGELFF
TRBV5-4	-	TRBJ1-1	-	TGTGCCAGCAGCTTGAAGGTAAAGAACACTGAAGCTTTCTTT	CASSLKVKNTEAFF
TRBV6-1	-	TRBJ1-2	-	TGTGCCAGCAGTGATACCGGGCCCTATGGCTACACCTTC	CASSDTGPYGYTF
TRBV25-1	few	TRBJ2-1	-	TGTGCCAGCAGTGATCCACAGGGAACCAATGAGCAGTTCTTC	CASSDPQGTNEQFF
TRBV5-1	few	TRBJ2-3	-	TGCGCCAGCAGGAGAGGGGGGAGCACAGATACGCAGTATTTT	CASRRGGSTDTQYF
TRBV5-5	-	TRBJ2-7	-	TGTGCCAGCAGCTTGCACGGGGAGGTCCCCTACGAGCAGTACTTC	CASSLHGEVPYEQYF
TRBV7-9	-	TRBJ2-5	-	TGTGCCAGCAGCTTGAGAAGCCCAACCCAGTACTTC	CASSLRSPTQYF
TRBV2	few	TRBJ1-5	-	TGTGCCAGCAGTGAGTTCCAGGCGAATCAGCCCCAGCATTTT	CASSEFQANQPQHF
TRBV7-6	-	TRBJ2-7	-	TGTGCCAGCAGCTTGCTACAGACCTCCTACGAGCAGTACTTC	CASSLLQTSYEQYF
TRBV6-1	-	TRBJ1-1	-	TGTGCCAGCAGTGAAGAGGGGAACACTGAAGCTTTCTTT	CASSEEGNTEAFF
TRBV6-6	few	TRBJ2-1	TRBD2	TGTGCCAGCAGTTACGGCGGGAGCTCCTACAATGAGCAGTTCTTC	CASSYGGSSYNEQFF
TRBV7-9	-	TRBJ2-1	-	TGTGCCAGCAGCTTAAACAATGAGCAGTTCTTC	CASSLNNEQFF
TRBV7-2	-	TRBJ2-3	TRBD2	TGTGCCAGCAGCTTGGCCGTAAGCGGGACCGGCCTAACAGATACGCAGTATTTT	CASSLAVSGTGLTDTQYF
TRBV27	-	TRBJ2-7	TRBD1	TGTGCCAGCAGTATGACAGGGATCTACGAGCAGTACTTC	CASSMTGIYEQYF
TRBV10-3	few	TRBJ2-7	TRBD1	TGTGCCATCCAGGACAGGACGAGCTCCTACGAGCAGTACTTC	CAIQDRTSSYEQYF
TRBV5-4	few	TRBJ2-4	-	TGTGCCAGCAGCTCCGGCGCTAGCCAAAACATTCAGTACTTC	CASSSGASQNIQYF
TRBV28	many	TRBJ2-1	TRBD2	TGTGCCAGCAGGACTAGCAGCAATGAGCAGTTCTTC	CASRTSSNEQFF
TRBV30	-	TRBJ2-7	-	TGTGCCTGGAGTGTACGGTCCTCCTACGAGCAGTACTTC	CAWSVRSSYEQYF
TRBV29-1	few	TRBJ2-7	-	TGCAGCGTTGAACTCCAGGGTCTGTCCTCCTACGAGCAGTACTTC	CSVELQGLSSYEQYF
TRBV11-3	-	TRBJ2-3	TRBD2	TGTGCCAGCAGCCCCGGGACTAGCGGGAGAACAGATACGCAGTATTTT	CASSPGTSGRTDTQYF
TRBV5-1	-	TRBJ2-7	-	TGCGCCAGCAGCTTGGATATGGACACATACGAGCAGTACTTC	CASSLDMDTYEQYF
TRBV5-4	-	TRBJ1-1	TRBD1	TGTGCCAGCAGCGGGACAGGGTGGCACACTGAAGCTTTCTTT	CASSGTGWHTEAFF
TRBV10-3	-	TRBJ2-1	TRBD2	TGTGCCATCAAGGTAGGGCCGGGTAGCGGGGACAATGAGCAGTTCTTC	CAIKVGPGSGDNEQFF
TRBV4-2	-	TRBJ2-7	TRBD1	TGTGCCAGCAGCCAAGAGCCACAGGGGGACCAGGAGCAGTACTTC	CASSQEPQGDQEQYF
TRBV19	many	TRBJ2-1	-	TGTGCCAGTGGTATAAACGACCACAATGAGCAGTTCTTC	CASGINDHNEQFF
TRBV10-3	-	TRBJ1-2	-	TGTGCCATCAGTGAGGACAGGCTTCAGGGCTACACCTTC	CAISEDRLQGYTF
TRBV4-1	many	TRBJ2-4	-	TGCGCCAGCAGCCAAGGTCCAACAGGGACCAAAAACATTCAGTACTTC	CASSQGPTGTKNIQYF
TRBV27	many	TRBJ1-5	TRBD1	TGTGCCAGCAGACCTGACAGGGGGGCTCAGCCCCAGCATTTT	CASRPDRGAQPQHF
TRBV6-6	few	TRBJ2-2	-	TGTGCCAGCATCCTGAGGGGGACCGGGGAGCTGTTTTTT	CASILRGTGELFF
TRBV30	-	TRBJ1-5	-	TGTGCCTGGAGCCCCGGGTCTTATCAGCCCCAGCATTTT	CAWSPGSYQPQHF
TRBV4-1	-	TRBJ1-5	TRBD1	TGCGCCAGCAGAAGACAGGGCAGGGGTCAGCCCCAGCATTTT	CASRRQGRGQPQHF
TRBV29-1	few	TRBJ2-3	-	TGCAGCGTTGTGCGTGGCATTGGCACAGATACGCAGTATTTT	CSVVRGIGTDTQYF